What follows describes a single TCR beta chain. Its antigen remains unknown. The CDR3 extends over 15 amino acids. With V trimmed by 2 bases and J by 6 bases, 2 bases remained unmatched. Germline V gives CDR1 MNHEY, CDR2 SVGAGI. As the sequencing template, cDNA was produced by extracting RNA and reverse transcribing it. Here immunoSEQ multiplex PCR was the method, and the copy in TCRdb shows in-frame clones only, minus some. The sample lists roughly 60,000 clones; about 44% were seen once. These data originate in a study of CD8+ T cells in alopecia areata. Whole-study results and caveats: Relative to mice, TCR sharing across patients was less clear, a difference possibly HLA-related. Sequencing of scalp samples also includes resident alphabeta T cells from normal skin.

The source is a human donor with alopecia areata. The sequencing input was NKG2D-low CD8+ T cells sorted from blood. The chain combines TRBV6-5 with TRBJ2-2; TRBD1 aligns across 11 bases. The CDR3 sequence: CASSYQGQGAGELFF. The CDR3 nucleotides read TGTGCCAGCAGTTACCAGGGACAGGGGGCCGGGGAGCTGTTTTTT.